The text below deals with one TCR beta chain. Its antigen is unknown. The sample is drawn from a study of monozygotic twins with inflammatory bowel disease. Whole-study findings and limits: The study supported no single strong signal or clonotype linked to IBD.

Each TCR library consumed about 3,700 ng of total RNA. The UMIs carried a 6-nucleotide sample barcode, and they were added by template switching. For both chains, the TCRalpha and TCRbeta cDNA went through two nested PCRs of approximately 16 and 9 cycles. For each CDR3 protein, TCRdb gives one entry from its re-call of the 5' RACE reads, without DNA. The specimen's table records 300,000 to 350,000 distinct CDR3 sequences. The CDR3 is 13 residues long. Germline values: CDR1 ENHRY, CDR2 SYGVKD. V is TRBV10-3 and J is TRBJ2-2; checking the TCRdb D call of TRBD1 is not possible without DNA. The TCR was taken from a human donor with ulcerative colitis or Crohn's disease, or a healthy co-twin of an affected twin (not recorded which). Source material: blood. CDR3 protein: CASNGQEAGELFF.